The source of this T cell receptor beta chain is a study of Ad26.COV2.S vaccination and SARS-CoV-2 variants. Profiling relied on immunoSEQ multiplex PCR, and the TCRdb table lists in-frame clones only, not all of them. The sample contains 400,000 to 450,000 clones, around 90% of which appear only once. V lost 0 bases and J lost 4, with 9 bases in between. The CDR3 covers 14 residues. The V gene's germline CDR1 is LNHDA and CDR2 SQIVND (reference sequence). Treatment defined: 15 to 20 received Ad26.COV2.S at low or high dose, single or two shots; 5 received placebo; per-sample allocation not given. Material that was analyzed had been drawn on day 63 after the first vaccine or placebo injection. This clone was observed a handful of times.

The rearrangement uses TRBV19 and TRBJ1-1; D remains unclear. This sample comprised peripheral blood, obtained in a trial of Ad26.COV2.S vaccine versus placebo. The TCR comes from a person between 18 and 65 years old who received the Ad26.COV2.S COVID-19 vaccine or a placebo. The CDR3 nucleotides read TGTGCCAGTAGTATAGACGTTTTAGGCACTGAAGCTTTCTTT. This gives the protein CASSIDVLGTEAFF.